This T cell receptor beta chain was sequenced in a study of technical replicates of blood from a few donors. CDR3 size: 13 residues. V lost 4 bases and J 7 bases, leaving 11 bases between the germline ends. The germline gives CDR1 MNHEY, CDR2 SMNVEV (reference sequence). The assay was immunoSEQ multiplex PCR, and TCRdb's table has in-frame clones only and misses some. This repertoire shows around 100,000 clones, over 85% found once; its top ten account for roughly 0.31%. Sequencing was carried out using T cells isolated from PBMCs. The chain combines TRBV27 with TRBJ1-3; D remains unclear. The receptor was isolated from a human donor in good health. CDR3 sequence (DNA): TGTGCCAGCAGTTCTCTTACTCGGAACACCATATATTTT. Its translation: CASSSLTRNTIYF.